The entry that follows covers one T cell receptor beta chain sequence. The antigen remains undetermined. This entry is derived from a study of early stage breast cancer tumors. Study-level points and caveats: Blood repertoires resembled normal breast more than tumor. Tumors had about 2.4-fold higher T cell density and higher clonality than adjacent normal breast tissue.

Germline V CDR1 and CDR2: SGHTA, FQGNSA. The CDR3 runs 17 residues. Germline trimming cut 1 base from V and 6 bases from J; bases unmatched to any gene: 8. Libraries were prepared by immunoSEQ multiplex PCR; TCRdb keeps only in-frame clonotypes and omits some of them. This table has more than 15,000 clones, about 86% appearing once. The rearrangement joins TRBV7-2 to TRBJ2-1; TRBD1 matches 11 bases. This sequence originates from a person aged 70 to 79 with breast cancer. Sequencing input: blood. The chain's CDR3 is CASSLVGGTGGVNEQFF. DNA for the CDR3: TGTGCCAGCAGCTTAGTGGGCGGGACAGGGGGGGTCAATGAGCAGTTCTTC.